These 5 T cell receptor beta chains came from one sample sequenced in a study of T cell clones after liver transplantation. Profiled with immunoSEQ multiplex PCR; TCRdb holds only in-frame clones, not every one. The table lists about 80,000 clones, roughly 85% of them singletons. Sequences were derived from CD4+ T cells from blood, sampled 46 months after liver transplant. The receptors derive from a human patient who received a liver transplant. T cells may partly derive from the graft donor.

The chain is built from TRBV10-3 and TRBJ1-2, with D maybe TRBD1 (5 bases). Trimming stripped 5 bases from V and 4 bases from J, with 14 bases between. The CDR3 consists of 14 residues. Germline loops: CDR1 ENHRY, CDR2 SYGVKD. The CDR3, as DNA: TGTGCCATCAGTCATCACCAGGGTGGCTATGGCTACACCTTC. It is translated as CAISHHQGGYGYTF.

The gene calls are TRBV5-1 and TRBJ2-3, with D perhaps TRBD2 (6 bases). The germline gives CDR1 SGHRS, CDR2 YFSETQ. V lost 4 bases and J lost 5, with 14 bases in between. The CDR3 spans 14 residues. In DNA, the CDR3 is TGCGCCAGCAGCGGCGGCGGGGCAATAGATACGCAGTATTTT. Protein: CASSGGGAIDTQYF.

For this clone: An end of the junction differs from the germline gene, which may be a read error. The J gene is TRBJ2-5, the V gene TRBV7-7; 12 bases map to TRBD2. The CDR3 is made up of 14 amino acids. Per the germline V gene, CDR1 is SSHAT and CDR2 is FNYEAQ (reference sequence). CDR3 sequence reads: CASSPTSGSETQYF. In DNA form, the CDR3 reads TGTGCTAGCAGCCCGACTAGCGGGAGTGAGACCCAGTACTTC.

The chain couples TRBV11-1 to TRBJ1-3; maybe TRBD1 (5 bases). V was pared by 2 bases and J by 1 base, with 12 bases between. Per the germline V gene, CDR1 is SGHAT and CDR2 is FQDESV (reference sequence). CDR3 length: 16 residues. CDR3 in DNA: TGTGCCAGCAGCTTACAGGGCAGAACTTCTGGAAACACCATATATTTT. It translates to CASSLQGRTSGNTIYF.

This clone was recorded once. The chain is built from TRBV6-1 and TRBJ2-7, with 9 bases matching TRBD2. The CDR3 sequence is 15 residues long. Unmatched junction bases numbered 9, after V lost 6 bases and J lost 3 bases. CDR1 and CDR2 (germline): MNHNS, SASEGT. DNA for the CDR3: TGTGCCAGCAGGGACGGATCTAGCGGGAACTACGAGCAGTACTTC. It yields the protein CASRDGSSGNYEQYF.